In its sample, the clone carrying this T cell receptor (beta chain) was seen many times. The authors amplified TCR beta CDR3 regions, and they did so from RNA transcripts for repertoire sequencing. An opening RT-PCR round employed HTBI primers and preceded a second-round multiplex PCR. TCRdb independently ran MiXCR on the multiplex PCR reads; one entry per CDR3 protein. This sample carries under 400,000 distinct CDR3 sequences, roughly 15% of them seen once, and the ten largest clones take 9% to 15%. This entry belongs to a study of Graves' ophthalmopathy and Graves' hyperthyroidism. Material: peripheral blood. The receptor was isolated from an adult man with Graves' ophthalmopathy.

The CDR3: CASSQDPIGSVLGGELFF. Here the CDR3 DNA reads TGTGCCAGCAGCCAAGATCCAATCGGGTCTGTGCTCGGCGGGGAGCTGTTTTTT. The chain joins TRBV4-2 to TRBJ2-2; D not certain. Germline V lookup: CDR1 LGHNA, CDR2 YNFKEQ. The CDR3 runs 18 residues. V lost 0 bases and J lost 7, with 21 bases in between.